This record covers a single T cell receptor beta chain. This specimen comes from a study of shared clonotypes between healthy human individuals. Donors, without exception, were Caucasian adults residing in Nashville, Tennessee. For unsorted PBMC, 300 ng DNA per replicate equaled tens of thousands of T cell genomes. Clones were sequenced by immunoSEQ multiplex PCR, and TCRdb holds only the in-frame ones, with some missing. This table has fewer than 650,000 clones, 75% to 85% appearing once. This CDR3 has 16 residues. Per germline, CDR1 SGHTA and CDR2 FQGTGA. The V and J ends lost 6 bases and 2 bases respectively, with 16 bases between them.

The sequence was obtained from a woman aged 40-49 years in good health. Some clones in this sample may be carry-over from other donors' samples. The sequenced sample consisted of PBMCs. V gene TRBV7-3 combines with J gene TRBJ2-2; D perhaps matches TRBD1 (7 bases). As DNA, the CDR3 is TGTGCCAGCAGGGGACTCGGGACAGCTAACACCGGGGAGCTGTTTTTT. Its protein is CASRGLGTANTGELFF.